Each of the 15 T cell receptor beta chains below was sequenced from the same sample in a study of early T cells in non-severe SARS-CoV-2 infection. TCRdb analysed the 5' RACE reads with MiXCR anew, one entry per CDR3 protein. The repertoire holds around 58,000 distinct CDR3 sequences, with roughly 8.2% as singletons. The starting material was whole blood, obtained at baseline. These receptors all stem from an adult who was a healthcare worker with PCR-confirmed SARS-CoV-2 infection or an uninfected control (not recorded which).

This clonotype was detected many times. This chain connects TRBV28 to TRBJ2-7; no clear D. The germline V gene encodes CDR1 MDHEN and CDR2 SYDVKM. The V gene lost 6 bases and the J gene lost 7 bases, with 13 bases spanning the gap. The CDR3 length is 12 residues. CDR3 region: CASSRAVAEQYF. The CDR3 DNA reads TGTGCCAGCAGCCGGGCAGTGGCTGAGCAGTACTTC.

In this sample, this clonotype turned up many times. The genes are TRBV28 and TRBJ2-3; D uncertain. CDR1 is MDHEN and CDR2 is SYDVKM in the germline V gene. This CDR3 has 12 residues. V gave up 3 bases and J gave up 2 bases, with 3 bases separating them. The CDR3 nucleotides read TGTGCCAGCAGTTTCCCCACAGATACGCAGTATTTT. Its translation: CASSFPTDTQYF.

This clonotype was counted many times. The chain recombines TRBV20-1 with TRBJ1-1; 8 bases agree with TRBD1. V lost 1 base, J lost 3 bases, and 7 bases stayed unmatched. In germline, CDR1 is DFQATT, CDR2 SNEGSKA (reference sequence). The length of the CDR3 is 15 residues. The CDR3 DNA reads TGCAGTGCTAGAGCTGCGGGACAGGTAGACACTGAAGCTTTCTTT. Translated: CSARAAGQVDTEAFF.

There are a few counts of this clonotype. This chain connects TRBV9 to TRBJ2-3; 10 nucleotides agree with TRBD2. Germline values: CDR1 SGDLS, CDR2 YYNGEE. The V segment lost 3 bases and the J segment 9 bases; nucleotides outside the gene matches: 10. The CDR3 loop spans 15 amino acids. The CDR3 sequence: CASSAGTSVGGTQYF. The CDR3, as DNA: TGTGCCAGCAGCGCCGGGACTAGCGTCGGAGGGACGCAGTATTTT.

This chain uses TRBV7-2 with TRBJ2-2; the D is unclear. Germline CDR1 SGHTA, CDR2 FQGNSA. The CDR3 contains 12 residues. V lost 7 bases, J lost 4 bases, and 7 bases lay in between. DNA of the CDR3: TGTGCCAGCACCTATGGCACCGGGGAGCTGTTTTTT. Its protein is CASTYGTGELFF.

This clonotype was observed many times. The chain couples TRBV7-9 to TRBJ2-1; D could derive from TRBD1 or TRBD2 (5 bases each). CDR1 and CDR2 (germline): SEHNR, FQNEAQ (reference sequence). This CDR3 region has 15 residues. V dropped 4 bases and J dropped 6 bases, with 16 bases sitting between them. CDR3 amino acids: CASSYRDGARNEQFF. As DNA, the CDR3 is TGTGCCAGCAGCTACCGGGACGGCGCCCGCAATGAGCAGTTCTTC.

As to this clonotype: A much larger clonotype is one base distant, so this may be a read error. V gene TRBV29-1 combines with J gene TRBJ2-5; 7 bases agree with TRBD1. The CDR3 extends over 13 amino acids. Germline V CDR1 and CDR2: SQVTM, ANQGSEA. The CDR3 DNA follows: TGCAGCATTGAACCGGGACAGCAAGAGACCCAGTACTTC. It encodes CSIEPGQQETQYF.

This clonotype occurred many times. This rearrangement joins TRBV7-2 to TRBJ1-5; no clear D. The CDR3 is 14 residues long. V was shortened by 1 base and J by 4 bases, with 8 bases between the two germline ends. Per germline, CDR1 SGHTA and CDR2 FQGNSA. CDR3 coding DNA: TGTGCCAGCAGCTTAGTGACCGTAAATCAGCCCCAGCATTTT. Its protein product is CASSLVTVNQPQHF. Using reference TRBV7-2 and TRBJ1-5 for the parts outside the CDR3, the full variable domain is GAGVSQSPSNKVTEKGKDVELRCDPISGHTALYWYRQSLGQGLEFLIYFQGNSAPDKSGLPSDRFSAERTGGSVSTLTIQRTQQEDSAVYLCASSLVTVNQPQHFGDGTRLSIL.

This clonotype was seen a handful of times. The chain combines TRBV28 with TRBJ2-1, with 7 nucleotides matching TRBD2. Losses at the gene ends were 1 base for V and 9 bases for J; bases not matched to a gene: 9. CDR1 is MDHEN, CDR2 SYDVKM, per germline. This CDR3 has 15 amino acids. The CDR3: CASSLLTSGNTEQFF. The CDR3 nucleotides read TGTGCCAGCAGTTTATTGACCAGCGGGAATACTGAGCAGTTCTTC.

A few counts support this clonotype. The rearrangement joins TRBV27 to TRBJ1-6, with 7 bases aligning to TRBD1. The CDR3 spans 14 residues. Germline CDR1 MNHEY, CDR2 SMNVEV (reference sequence). V was clipped by 3 bases and J by 7 bases; unmatched bases: 3. This chain's CDR3 is CASSFLQGNSPLHF. The CDR3 DNA follows: TGTGCCAGCAGTTTTCTACAGGGGAATTCACCCCTCCACTTT.

In this sample, this clonotype is medium-sized (0.01 to 0.1%). The rearrangement links TRBV6-2 or TRBV6-3 to TRBJ2-1, with 9 bases aligning to TRBD2. This CDR3 region has 14 residues. Trimming cost V 7 bases and J 3 bases; bases outside gene matches: 4. CDR1 MNHEY and CDR2 SVGEGT come from the germline V gene. CDR3 coding DNA: TGTGCCAGCACGACTAGCGGAGACTACAATGAGCAGTTCTTC. Amino acids: CASTTSGDYNEQFF.

The chain joins TRBV4-3 to TRBJ2-7; TRBD2 matches 7 bases. V trimming: 4 bases; J trimming: 3 bases; junction bases outside the gene matches: 6. Germline CDR1 is LGHNA and CDR2 is YSLEER. The CDR3 spans 14 residues. The DNA for the CDR3 is TGCGCCAGCAGCCCCGGGGCTAGCGGCTACGAGCAGTACTTC. Its translation: CASSPGASGYEQYF.

Ten or more counts support this clonotype. The chain employs TRBV5-1 and TRBJ2-3, with no clear D. The germline gives CDR1 SGHRS, CDR2 YFSETQ. V lost 6 bases, J lost 0 bases, and 11 bases lay in between. The CDR3 is 14 amino acids. CDR3 DNA: TGCGCCAGCAATCAAGCCAGTAGCACAGATACGCAGTATTTT. Residues: CASNQASSTDTQYF.

Many counts were recorded for this clonotype. This chain uses TRBV10-3 with TRBJ2-2; 11 positions match TRBD2. V lost 8 bases and J lost 5; bases outside the gene matches: 4. The CDR3 is made up of 14 amino acids. The V gene's germline CDR1 is ENHRY and CDR2 SYGVKD. As DNA, the CDR3 is TGTGCCATCGCGGGACTAGCGGTAACCGGGGAGCTGTTTTTT. Translated, it gives CAIAGLAVTGELFF.

The table lists this clonotype with a few counts. The chain carries TRBV27 and TRBJ1-5, with D perhaps TRBD1 (6 bases). Trimming stripped 6 bases from V and 0 bases from J, with 9 bases between. CDR3 size: 14 residues. CDR1 is MNHEY, CDR2 SMNVEV, per germline (reference sequence). CDR3 nucleotides: TGTGCCAGCAGAACAGGGACTAGCAATCAGCCCCAGCATTTT. Protein: CASRTGTSNQPQHF.